The next 16 T cell receptor beta chains were all read from a single sample in a study of T cells of healthy individuals. MiXCR was run by TCRdb on the 5' RACE reads, yielding one entry per CDR3 protein. Of 100,000 or so distinct CDR3 sequences listed, roughly a sixth are singletons. The receptor set was obtained from a human donor in good health.

The V call is TRBV2, the J call TRBJ2-5; perhaps D is TRBD1 or TRBD2 (5 bases each). This CDR3 has 15 amino acids. V was shortened by 9 bases and J by 0 bases, with 17 bases between the two germline ends. CDR1 and CDR2 from the germline V gene are SNHLY and FYNNEI. CDR3 amino acids: CARTEGWPDQETQYF. In DNA form, the CDR3 reads TGTGCCAGAACTGAGGGGTGGCCAGACCAAGAGACCCAGTACTTC.

V is TRBV3-1 and J is TRBJ2-5; 10 bases are a match to TRBD2. This CDR3 has 16 residues. Germline values: CDR1 LGHDT, CDR2 YNNKEL (reference sequence). After removal of 3 bases from V and 5 bases from J, the junction contained 9 bases not matched to a gene. CDR3 coding DNA: TGTGCCAGCAGCCACCGACTAGCGGGTGTCGTTGAGACCCAGTACTTC. As protein: CASSHRLAGVVETQYF.

Only a few counts were recorded for this clonotype. The chain employs TRBV28 and TRBJ2-1, with D possibly being TRBD2 (5 bases). V was pared by 5 bases and J by 9 bases, with 26 bases between. The CDR3 contains 17 residues. The germline gives CDR1 MDHEN, CDR2 SYDVKM. The CDR3 here is CASSESGPLGVSSEQFF. CDR3 DNA sequence: TGTGCCAGCAGTGAATCCGGGCCCCTGGGAGTTTCGAGTGAGCAGTTCTTC.

The chain employs TRBV7-2 and TRBJ2-2; no definite D call. The V gene's germline CDR1 is SGHTA and CDR2 FQGNSA. Trimming took off 3 bases at V and 2 bases at J, with 10 bases between the two ends. The CDR3 loop spans 15 amino acids. The CDR3: CASSFLMVNTGELFF. The CDR3, as DNA: TGTGCCAGCAGCTTCCTCATGGTTAACACCGGGGAGCTGTTTTTT.

The rearrangement links TRBV6-5 to TRBJ2-2; D is uncertain. The germline gives CDR1 MNHEY, CDR2 SVGAGI. V was pared by 2 bases and J by 5 bases, with 6 bases between. The CDR3 is 13 amino acids. CDR3 region: CASSYLGTGELFF. The CDR3 coding sequence is TGTGCCAGCAGTTACCTGGGGACCGGGGAGCTGTTTTTT.

J is TRBJ2-2 and V is TRBV6-6; TRBD1 matches 7 bases. CDR3 length: 15 amino acids. In germline, CDR1 is MNHNY, CDR2 SVGAGI (reference sequence). J lost 0 bases, V lost 10 bases, and 8 bases had no gene match. The CDR3 coding sequence is TGTGCCACCGAACTAGGGGGCCCGAACACCGGGGAGCTGTTTTTT. Its protein is CATELGGPNTGELFF.

This clonotype has more than one count but fewer than ten. The chain recombines TRBV7-2 with TRBJ2-1, with a weak D call TRBD2 (5 bases). Per the germline V gene, CDR1 is SGHTA and CDR2 is FQGNSA. This CDR3 spans 13 amino acids. The V and J ends lost 1 base and 9 bases respectively, with 10 bases between them. The CDR3 DNA follows: TGTGCCAGCAGCTTAGGAGGGCGCGGTGAGCAGTTCTTC. This sequence encodes CASSLGGRGEQFF.

This clonotype has only a few counts. This chain links TRBV4-3 with TRBJ1-5; no clear D gene. CDR1 and CDR2 from the germline V gene are LGHNA and YSLEER. The CDR3 runs 15 residues. Trimming cost V 1 base and J 4 bases, with 11 bases left between them. The CDR3 bases are TGCGCCAGCAGCCAAGTCTGGCACGGAAATCAGCCCCAGCATTTT. It yields the protein CASSQVWHGNQPQHF.

The chain has TRBV12-3 or TRBV12-4 and TRBJ1-5; D gene uncertain. The CDR3 length is 13 residues. Trimming shortened V by 2 bases and J by 6 bases, and 8 bases separated the two germline ends. The CDR3, as DNA: TGTGCCAGCAGTTTAATGGGTCCTCAGCCCCAGCATTTT. It codes for CASSLMGPQPQHF.

The chain couples TRBV20-1 to TRBJ2-1; either TRBD1 or TRBD2 may supply D (5 bases each). CDR1 DFQATT and CDR2 SNEGSKA come from the germline V gene (reference sequence). Trimming removed 0 bases at V and 9 bases at J, with 15 bases between. The CDR3 has 14 amino acids. DNA for the CDR3: TGCAGTGCTAGAGATAGGGCGTCGAGGGGTGAGCAGTTCTTC. Amino acid sequence: CSARDRASRGEQFF.

In regard to this clonotype: One end of the junction fails to match germline, which may point to a read error. The chain combines TRBV6-4 with TRBJ2-2; TRBD2 matches 7 bases. Germline values: CDR1 MRHNA, CDR2 SNTAGT. This CDR3 comprises 17 residues. This CDR3 reads CASSYSSSGKNTGELFF. As DNA, the CDR3 is TGTGCCAGCAGTTACTCATCCAGCGGGAAGAACACCGGGGAGCTGTTTTTT.

This clonotype has more than one count but fewer than ten. The chain employs TRBV6-4 and TRBJ2-1; 8 bases map to TRBD2. CDR3 size: 15 residues. Germline CDR1 MRHNA, CDR2 SNTAGT. Trimming took 4 bases from V and 4 from J; bases not matched to a gene: 6. CDR3 DNA: TGTGCCAGCAGTGCAAGAGCGGGGGAATACAATGAGCAGTTCTTC. Translation gives CASSARAGEYNEQFF.

This clonotype was seen more than once but under ten times. The V and J genes are TRBV29-1 and TRBJ2-1, with 9 bases lining up with TRBD2. V trimming: 5 bases; J trimming: 1 base; junction bases outside the gene matches: 6. This CDR3 region has 15 residues. Per the germline V gene, CDR1 is SQVTM and CDR2 is ANQGSEA. The CDR3 loop reads CSVLSGGRSYNEQFF. The CDR3 DNA sequence: TGCAGCGTTCTTAGCGGGGGTCGTTCCTACAATGAGCAGTTCTTC.

This clonotype was found many times. The genes are TRBV28 and TRBJ2-7; a possible D gene is TRBD1 (5 bases). With 3 bases removed from V and 0 bases from J, the gap between germline ends came to 21 bases. Germline-derived CDR1 and CDR2 are MDHEN and SYDVKM. The CDR3 is 18 amino acids. The CDR3: CASSFSRIGAVGSYEQYF. The CDR3 DNA sequence: TGTGCCAGCAGTTTTAGCCGGATTGGGGCAGTGGGCTCCTACGAGCAGTACTTC.

In this sample, this clonotype turned up a few times. The V gene is TRBV5-1, the J gene TRBJ2-5; TRBD2 is a possible D gene (6 bases). V was pared by 0 bases and J by 1 base, with 13 bases between. This CDR3 region has 16 residues. Looked up from germline, CDR1 is SGHRS and CDR2 is YFSETQ. The CDR3 coding sequence is TGCGCCAGCAGCTTGGGGGTCCGGGACTCCCAAGAGACCCAGTACTTC. Its protein product is CASSLGVRDSQETQYF.

Many counts were recorded for this clonotype. The chain links TRBV5-6 to TRBJ1-1; D remains unclear. CDR1 is SGHDT and CDR2 is YYEEEE in the germline V gene. This CDR3 is built from 15 residues. Trimming shortened V by 0 bases and J by 5 bases, and 14 bases separated the two germline ends. CDR3 in DNA: TGTGCCAGCAGCTTGGGTCGAGGAGTGCGGACTGAAGCTTTCTTT. Protein: CASSLGRGVRTEAFF.